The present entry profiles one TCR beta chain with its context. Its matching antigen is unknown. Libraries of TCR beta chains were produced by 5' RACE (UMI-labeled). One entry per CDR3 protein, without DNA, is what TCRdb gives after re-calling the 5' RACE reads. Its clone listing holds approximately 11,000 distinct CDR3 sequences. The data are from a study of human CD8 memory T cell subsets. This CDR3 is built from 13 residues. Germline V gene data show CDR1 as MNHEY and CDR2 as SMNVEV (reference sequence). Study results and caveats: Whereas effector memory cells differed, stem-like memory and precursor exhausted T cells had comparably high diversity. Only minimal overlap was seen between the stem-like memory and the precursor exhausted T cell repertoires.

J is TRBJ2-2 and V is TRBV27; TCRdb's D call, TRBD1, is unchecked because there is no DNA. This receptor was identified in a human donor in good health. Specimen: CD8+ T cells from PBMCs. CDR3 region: CASSRPGTGELFF.